The next 32 T cell receptor beta chains were all read from a single sample in a study of cytomegalovirus exposure and HLA in healthy donors. Primers for the PCR totalled 60 Vbeta and 13 Jbeta. Assay used: immunoSEQ multiplex PCR; TCRdb lists only in-frame clones, some missing. This repertoire includes about 130,000 clones. The specimen was PBMCs. These receptor sequences come from a man aged 40-50 years in good health and CMV-seronegative.

The chain has TRBV18 and TRBJ2-6; TRBD1 matches at 9 bases. The length of the CDR3 is 18 residues. V lost 2 bases and J lost 1; bases outside the gene matches: 6. CDR1 KGHSH and CDR2 LQKENI come from the germline V gene. In DNA, the CDR3 is TGTGCCAGCTCACCATTACAGGGGGCAAAGTCTGGGGCCAACGTCCTGACTTTC. It specifies CASSPLQGAKSGANVLTF.

This chain joins TRBV2 and TRBJ1-1; maybe TRBD1 (6 bases). Trimming cost V 3 bases and J 11 bases, with 13 bases left between them. The germline CDR1 and CDR2 sequences are SNHLY and FYNNEI. The CDR3 has 12 amino acids. The CDR3 bases are TGTGCCAGCAGTGAGGCGGCAGGGGTGGCTTTCTTT. Residues: CASSEAAGVAFF.

The chain recombines TRBV11-3 with TRBJ1-2; D is ambiguous. The ends were cut back, 4 bases at V and 3 bases at J, with 15 bases in the middle. The V gene's germline CDR1 is SGHNT and CDR2 YENEEA. There are 15 residues in the CDR3. CDR3 in DNA: TGTGCCAGCAGCTCCTACCCGGGTTCGTACTATGGCTACACCTTC. This codes for CASSSYPGSYYGYTF. The full variable domain, rest sourced from reference TRBV11-3 and TRBJ1-2, is EAGVVQSPRYKIIEKKQPVAFWCNPISGHNTLYWYLQNLGQGPELLIRYENEEAVDDSQLPKDRFSAERLKGVDSTLKIQPAELGDSAVYLCASSSYPGSYYGYTFGSGTRLTVV.

The J gene is TRBJ1-4, the V gene TRBV5-6; 11 nucleotides line up with TRBD1. The germline gives CDR1 SGHDT, CDR2 YYEEEE. Trimming cost V 1 base and J 7 bases; bases outside gene matches: 6. The CDR3 is made up of 16 amino acids. CDR3 loop: CASSLLVGTGGEKLFF. In DNA, the CDR3 is TGTGCCAGCAGCTTGTTGGTCGGGACAGGGGGTGAAAAACTGTTTTTT.

The CDR3 DNA reads as TGTGCCAGCAGAACTCAGGGGGTCATCCATGGCTACACCTTC. It codes for CASRTQGVIHGYTF. This chain links TRBV28 with TRBJ1-2, with TRBD1 matching 7 bases. CDR3 length: 14 residues. Germline CDR1 MDHEN, CDR2 SYDVKM. V trimming: 6 bases; J trimming: 6 bases; junction bases outside the gene matches: 10.

The chain joins TRBV6-5 to TRBJ2-2, with D unresolved. The CDR3 extends over 14 amino acids. Germline V gene sequence: CDR1 MNHEY, CDR2 SVGAGI. The V end was cut by 3 bases, the J end by 1 base, with 6 bases between. CDR3 DNA sequence: TGTGCCAGCAGTTATGCTAAGAACACCGGGGAGCTGTTTTTT. It is translated as CASSYAKNTGELFF.

The chain uses TRBV11-3 and TRBJ2-1; 12 nucleotides align to TRBD2. The CDR3 totals 18 residues. Trimming at V came to 4 bases and at J to 5 bases, leaving 12 bases not matched to a gene. The germline CDR1 and CDR2 sequences are SGHNT and YENEEA. CDR3 nucleotides: TGTGCCAGCAGCTGGGGGGGACTAGCGGGCGGTCCGGACAATGAGCAGTTCTTC. Residues: CASSWGGLAGGPDNEQFF.

The chain carries TRBV7-9 and TRBJ1-2, with unresolved D. CDR1 is SEHNR and CDR2 is FQNEAQ in the germline V gene (reference sequence). This CDR3 is built from 14 residues. Trimming left V 5 bases short and J 8 bases short, with 18 bases between. In nucleotides, the CDR3 is TGTGCCAGCAGCACAGCTGGCGGGATGGACGGCTACACCTTC. Its protein product is CASSTAGGMDGYTF.

CDR3 residues: CASRNRDRDTGELFF. CDR3 nucleotides: TGTGCCAGCAGGAACCGGGACAGGGACACCGGGGAGCTGTTTTTT. The chain combines TRBV2 with TRBJ2-2, with 9 positions matching TRBD1. Germline CDR1 SNHLY, CDR2 FYNNEI. This CDR3 is 15 amino acids long. V shed 6 bases, J shed 3 bases, and the junction held 5 bases outside the gene matches.

The chain is built from TRBV5-1 and TRBJ2-5, with TRBD2 identical over 7 bases. The length of the CDR3 is 19 residues. From germline, CDR1 is SGHRS and CDR2 YFSETQ. After removal of 4 bases from V and 5 bases from J, the junction contained 23 bases not matched to a gene. The CDR3 loop is CASSPGGLAGVNLGETQYF. In nucleotides, the CDR3 is TGCGCCAGCAGCCCCGGGGGACTGGCGGGAGTCAATCTTGGGGAGACCCAGTACTTC.

The genes are TRBV11-2 and TRBJ2-2, with D perhaps matching TRBD1 (6 bases). The CDR3 has 17 amino acids. The germline V and J ends were trimmed by 5 bases and 3 bases, with 19 bases remaining between them. Germline-derived CDR1 and CDR2 are SGHAT and FQNNGV. The CDR3 DNA follows: TGTGCCAGCAGCCCTCCCCGACAGGATCTAGACACCGGGGAGCTGTTTTTT. It yields the protein CASSPPRQDLDTGELFF.

Written as DNA, the CDR3 is TGCAGTTGGGTAGGGGTCCGGGAGACCCAGTACTTC. It specifies CSWVGVRETQYF. The chain combines TRBV29-1 with TRBJ2-5; a possible D gene is TRBD1 (5 bases). The CDR3 spans 12 residues. Germline-derived CDR1 and CDR2 are SQVTM and ANQGSEA.

The chain links TRBV19 to TRBJ2-3, with no clear D. The germline V gene has CDR1 LNHDA and CDR2 SQIVND (reference sequence). The CDR3 is 15 amino acids. V gave up 1 base and J gave up 3 bases, with 11 bases separating them. In DNA, the CDR3 is TGTGCCAGTAGTATAGGCCCAGGCCAAACAGATACGCAGTATTTT. Its translation: CASSIGPGQTDTQYF.

The J gene is TRBJ2-1, the V gene TRBV7-3; D perhaps matches TRBD2 (5 bases). Germline CDR1 reads SGHTA; CDR2 reads FQGTGA. Deletions cut 5 bases from V and 2 bases from J, with 13 bases between. This CDR3 has 15 amino acids. CDR3 nucleotides: TGTGCCAGCAGCCGGGGTAGAGGGACCTACAATGAGCAGTTCTTC. Translating it yields CASSRGRGTYNEQFF.

The gene calls are TRBV5-8 and TRBJ2-3; maybe TRBD2 (5 bases). Trimming took off 5 bases at V and 6 bases at J, with 13 bases between the two ends. The CDR3 loop spans 13 amino acids. Germline assignment: CDR1 SGHTS and CDR2 YDEGEE. This CDR3 reads CASRARGLDTQYF. The DNA of the CDR3 is TGTGCCAGCAGGGCGAGAGGGTTGGATACGCAGTATTTT.

This sequence joins TRBV30 and TRBJ2-3; 8 positions match TRBD2. CDR1 is GTSNPN and CDR2 is SVGIG in the germline V gene (reference sequence). J gave up 0 bases and V 7 bases, and 3 bases lay outside the gene matches. The CDR3 has 13 residues. The CDR3 nucleotides read TGTGCCTTATCTAGCGGGAGCACAGATACGCAGTATTTT. Amino acid sequence: CALSSGSTDTQYF.

The chain combines TRBV5-1 with TRBJ2-1; tentatively, D is TRBD2 (6 bases). This CDR3 is 15 amino acids long. V lost 7 bases, J lost 8 bases, and 22 bases lay in between. The germline gives CDR1 SGHRS, CDR2 YFSETQ. CDR3: CASGLLSVPLDEQFF. CDR3 DNA sequence: TGCGCCAGCGGACTATTGAGTGTACCCTTGGATGAGCAGTTCTTC.

The genes are TRBV4-2 and TRBJ1-2; D is ambiguous. The CDR3 covers 14 residues. In germline, CDR1 is LGHNA, CDR2 YNFKEQ. V lost 1 base and J 6 bases, leaving 12 bases between the germline ends. The CDR3 bases are TGTGCCAGCAGCCAAGCTCCCGGGAACCATGGCTACACCTTC. It encodes CASSQAPGNHGYTF.

The V gene is TRBV5-4, the J gene TRBJ2-5; 7 bases line up with TRBD2. V lost 0 bases to trimming and J lost 4 bases; unmatched junction nucleotides: 6. There are 15 residues in the CDR3. Germline assignment: CDR1 SGHNT and CDR2 YYREEE (reference sequence). DNA for the CDR3: TGTGCCAGCAGCTTGGGGGGGAGGGTTTCAGAGACCCAGTACTTC. Protein sequence: CASSLGGRVSETQYF.

The chain recombines TRBV9 with TRBJ2-5, with 10 bases aligning to TRBD1. V trimming: 4 bases; J trimming: 4 bases; junction bases outside the gene matches: 4. Per germline, CDR1 SGDLS and CDR2 YYNGEE. This CDR3 is built from 14 residues. The CDR3: CASSPRTGGETQYF. In DNA, the CDR3 is TGTGCCAGCAGCCCGAGGACAGGGGGAGAGACCCAGTACTTC.

The chain links TRBV7-9 to TRBJ2-2, with TRBD2 identical over 8 bases. The trim removed 11 bases at V and 3 bases at J, leaving 8 bases unmatched. This CDR3 comprises 14 residues. The germline V gene has CDR1 SEHNR and CDR2 FQNEAQ (reference sequence). This CDR3 reads CAGTAGVDTGELFF. The CDR3, as DNA: TGTGCCGGTACAGCGGGAGTTGACACCGGGGAGCTGTTTTTT.

The gene calls are TRBV11-2 and TRBJ2-1; 16 bases map to TRBD2. Germline assignment: CDR1 SGHAT and CDR2 FQNNGV. J was trimmed by 3 bases and V by 5 bases; bases with no gene match: 4. The CDR3 is 17 amino acids. The CDR3 DNA reads TGTGCCAGCAGCAGAGGGACTAGCGGGAGGGGCTACAATGAGCAGTTCTTC. Translation: CASSRGTSGRGYNEQFF.

The rearrangement joins TRBV19 to TRBJ2-1, with TRBD1 matching 8 bases. Per germline, CDR1 LNHDA and CDR2 SQIVND (reference sequence). J lost 9 bases, V lost 4 bases, and 17 bases had no gene match. The CDR3 consists of 17 residues. CDR3 nucleotides: TGTGCCAGTAGTACCTCTCAGGGGGCGACATCCCGAAGTGAGCAGTTCTTC. It encodes CASSTSQGATSRSEQFF.

This chain uses TRBV7-2 with TRBJ2-3; TRBD2 agrees at 13 bases. Germline CDR1 is SGHTA and CDR2 is FQGNSA. V shed 7 bases and J 12 bases; nucleotides not matched to a gene: 13. This CDR3 spans 15 amino acids. CDR3 in amino acids: CASTPGLAGPSLQYF. CDR3 sequence (DNA): TGTGCCAGCACACCGGGACTAGCGGGGCCCTCCCTACAGTATTTT. Full variable domain (remainder filled in from reference TRBV7-2 and TRBJ2-3): GAGVSQSPSNKVTEKGKDVELRCDPISGHTALYWYRQSLGQGLEFLIYFQGNSAPDKSGLPSDRFSAERTGGSVSTLTIQRTQQEDSAVYLCASTPGLAGPSLQYFGPGTRLTVL.

The chain has TRBV19 and TRBJ2-1; D unclear. Trimming took off 4 bases at V and 6 bases at J, with 4 bases between the two ends. Germline loops: CDR1 LNHDA, CDR2 SQIVND (reference sequence). The CDR3 is made up of 11 amino acids. CDR3 amino acids: CASSNLNEQFF. The CDR3 DNA sequence: TGTGCCAGTAGTAATCTCAATGAGCAGTTCTTC.

The chain couples TRBV5-1 to TRBJ1-3, with 10 bases fitting TRBD1. Germline CDR1 and CDR2: SGHRS and YFSETQ. After removal of 7 bases from V and 7 bases from J, the junction contained 11 bases not matched to a gene. The CDR3 covers 15 residues. Here the CDR3 reads CASSQGQGDWNTIYF. Written as DNA, the CDR3 is TGCGCCAGCTCCCAAGGACAGGGGGATTGGAACACCATATATTTT. Drawing the rest from reference TRBV5-1 and TRBJ1-3, the complete variable domain is KAGVTQTPRYLIKTRGQQVTLSCSPISGHRSVSWYQQTPGQGLQFLFEYFSETQRNKGNFPGRFSGRQFSNSRSEMNVSTLELGDSALYLCASSQGQGDWNTIYFGEGSWLTVV.

The chain recombines TRBV2 with TRBJ2-7; 9 positions match TRBD2. CDR1 is SNHLY, CDR2 FYNNEI, per germline. The J segment lost 3 bases and the V segment lost 5 bases, leaving 5 bases of the junction unmatched. This CDR3 comprises 14 residues. CDR3 bases: TGTGCCAGCAGTAAGACTAGCGGCGGCTACGAGCAGTACTTC. Translation gives CASSKTSGGYEQYF. The entire variable domain, with the rest obtained from reference TRBV2 and TRBJ2-7, is as follows: EPEVTQTPSHQVTQMGQEVILRCVPISNHLYFYWYRQILGQKVEFLVSFYNNEISEKSEIFDDQFSVERPDGSNFTLKIRSTKLEDSAMYFCASSKTSGGYEQYFGPGTRLTVT.

The chain has TRBV19 and TRBJ1-1, with D tentatively TRBD1 (6 bases). Germline lookup yields CDR1 LNHDA and CDR2 SQIVND (reference sequence). This CDR3 comprises 16 residues. The V end lost 3 bases, the J end lost 1 base, and 15 bases lay between the germline ends. The CDR3 DNA follows: TGTGCCAGTAGTATTAAAACTACAGGGAGGAACACTGAAGCTTTCTTT. Protein sequence: CASSIKTTGRNTEAFF.

The V gene is TRBV25-1, the J gene TRBJ2-3, with 10 bases that match TRBD2. Per the germline V gene, CDR1 is MGHDK and CDR2 is SYGVNS. V lost 3 bases and J lost 1; bases outside the gene matches: 4. The CDR3 contains 16 residues. In nucleotides, the CDR3 is TGTGCCAGCAGTGACCGAGGGACTAGCGGCACAGATACGCAGTATTTT. This codes for CASSDRGTSGTDTQYF. Full variable domain (outside the CDR3, taken from reference TRBV25-1 and TRBJ2-3): EADIYQTPRYLVIGTGKKITLECSQTMGHDKMYWYQQDPGMELHLIHYSYGVNSTEKGDLSSESTVSRIRTEHFPLTLESARPSHTSQYLCASSDRGTSGTDTQYFGPGTRLTVL.

The V call is TRBV13, the J call TRBJ2-7; D is unclear. The germline CDR1 and CDR2 sequences are PRHDT and FYEKMQ (reference sequence). The CDR3 loop spans 13 amino acids. Trimming removed 5 bases at V and 2 bases at J, with 10 bases between. The CDR3 reads CASSKRGTYEQYF. CDR3 coding DNA: TGTGCCAGCAGCAAGAGAGGTACCTACGAGCAGTACTTC.

The V gene is TRBV28, the J gene TRBJ2-7; D is possibly TRBD2 (5 bases). V dropped 4 bases and J dropped 7 bases, with 14 bases sitting between them. Looked up from germline, CDR1 is MDHEN and CDR2 is SYDVKM. The CDR3 has 13 amino acids. The CDR3 spells CASSSPKTGEQYF. DNA of the CDR3: TGTGCCAGCAGTTCCCCCAAGACGGGAGAGCAGTACTTC.

The chain links TRBV5-6 to TRBJ1-5; D not resolved. V was pared by 0 bases and J by 6 bases, with 4 bases between. CDR3 size: 12 residues. Per germline, CDR1 SGHDT and CDR2 YYEEEE. The CDR3 nucleotides read TGTGCCAGCAGCTTGGCTCGTCAGCCCCAGCATTTT. The encoded protein is CASSLARQPQHF.